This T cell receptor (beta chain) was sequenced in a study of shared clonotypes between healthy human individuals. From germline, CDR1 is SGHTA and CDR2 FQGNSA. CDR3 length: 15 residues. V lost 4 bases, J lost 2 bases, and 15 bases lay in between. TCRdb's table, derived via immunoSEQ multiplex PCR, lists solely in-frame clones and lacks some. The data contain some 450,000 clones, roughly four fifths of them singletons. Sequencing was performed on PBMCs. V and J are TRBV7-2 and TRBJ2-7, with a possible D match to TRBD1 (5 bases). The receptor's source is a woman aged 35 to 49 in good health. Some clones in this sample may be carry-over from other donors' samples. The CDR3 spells CASSYTGHGPYEQYF. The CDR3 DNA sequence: TGTGCCAGCAGCTACACAGGACACGGCCCCTACGAGCAGTACTTC.